This T cell receptor (beta chain) was recovered during a study of cytomegalovirus exposure and HLA in healthy donors. A word on this clone: Its antigen is unknown.

The study ran its PCR with 60 Vbeta and 13 Jbeta primers. Sequencing used immunoSEQ multiplex PCR; TCRdb keeps in-frame clones, though not all of them. The sample lists about 130,000 clones, approximately 80% seen once, with 2.5% to 3.5% in the top ten. General observations from the study: Available immune exposure information covered CMV serostatus only. For cytomegalovirus status, the classifier reportedly gave diagnoses with high specificity and sensitivity. Per a prior analysis, the majority of TCR beta V segments were productive roughly 87% or roughly 30% of the time.

Material: PBMCs. This TCR came from a woman between 18 and 29 years old in good health and CMV-seropositive.

The DNA for the CDR3 is TGCGCCAGCAGCTCTCCGCGGGGATACAATGAGCAGTTCTTC. It encodes CASSSPRGYNEQFF. The chain is built from TRBV5-1 and TRBJ2-1; possible D gene TRBD2, 6 bases. V shed 3 bases and J shed 4 bases, with 11 bases lying between them. This CDR3 is 14 amino acids long. The V gene's germline CDR1 is SGHRS and CDR2 YFSETQ.